This T cell receptor (beta chain) originates from a study of blood T cell repertoires in COVID-19. Germline V gene data show CDR1 as SNHLY and CDR2 as FYNNEI. CDR3 length: 15 residues. Trimming cost V 1 base and J 3 bases, with 13 bases left between them. Data came from immunoSEQ multiplex PCR; TCRdb stores just in-frame clones and leaves some out. The sample has about 280,000 clones, over 75% seen once; the top ten hold roughly 9%. This clone came up once. This TCR came from a man between 18 and 29 years old with active or convalescent COVID-19. The chain carries TRBV2 and TRBJ2-7; tentative D call: TRBD2 (7 bases). The sample was peripheral blood. Here the CDR3 DNA reads TGTGCCAGCAGTGAAGAAGGGGGGGGCCACTACGAGCAGTACTTC. Encoded protein: CASSEEGGGHYEQYF.